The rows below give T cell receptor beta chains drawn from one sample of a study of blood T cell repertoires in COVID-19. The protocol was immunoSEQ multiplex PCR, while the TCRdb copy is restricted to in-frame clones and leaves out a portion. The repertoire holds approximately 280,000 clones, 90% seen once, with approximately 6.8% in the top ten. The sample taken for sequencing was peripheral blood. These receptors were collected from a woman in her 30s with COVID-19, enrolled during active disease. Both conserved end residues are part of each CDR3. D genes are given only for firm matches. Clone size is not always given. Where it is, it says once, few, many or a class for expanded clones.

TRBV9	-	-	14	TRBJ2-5	CASSVGGLQETQYF	TGTGCCAGCAGCGTAGGGGGGCTCCAAGAGACCCAGTACTTC
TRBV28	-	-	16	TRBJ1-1	CASSFYIGQMNTEAFF	TGTGCCAGCAGTTTTTACATAGGACAGATGAACACTGAAGCTTTCTTT
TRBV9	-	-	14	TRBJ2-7	CASSASGGLYEQYF	TGTGCCAGCAGCGCCTCAGGGGGGTTGTACGAGCAGTACTTC
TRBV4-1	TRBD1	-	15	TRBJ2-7	CASSLGTGGSYEQYF	TGCGCCAGCAGCCTGGGGACAGGGGGGTCCTACGAGCAGTACTTC
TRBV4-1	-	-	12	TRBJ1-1	CASSHSGSEAFF	TGCGCCAGCAGCCACTCAGGCTCTGAAGCTTTCTTT
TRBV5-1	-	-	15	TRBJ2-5	CASSSTPGVEETQYF	TGCGCCAGCAGCTCGACCCCAGGGGTCGAAGAGACCCAGTACTTC
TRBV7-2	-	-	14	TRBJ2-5	CASSLQGTQETQYF	TGTGCCAGCAGCTTACAGGGAACCCAAGAGACCCAGTACTTC
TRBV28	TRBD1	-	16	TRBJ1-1	CASTETGGDWNTEAFF	TGTGCCAGCACCGAGACAGGGGGGGATTGGAACACTGAAGCTTTCTTT
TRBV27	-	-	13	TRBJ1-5	CASSYTGNQPQHF	TGTGCCAGCAGTTATACAGGGAATCAGCCCCAGCATTTT
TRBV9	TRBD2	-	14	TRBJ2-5	CASSPTSDQETQYF	TGTGCCAGCAGTCCAACTAGCGACCAAGAGACCCAGTACTTC
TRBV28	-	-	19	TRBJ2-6	CASSSPPGRSHSGANVLTF	TGTGCCAGCAGTTCGCCTCCAGGGCGGAGCCACTCTGGGGCCAACGTCCTGACTTTC
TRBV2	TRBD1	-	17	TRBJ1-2	CASSGGDRGHTHYGYTF	TGTGCCAGCAGTGGGGGGGACAGGGGCCATACCCACTATGGCTACACCTTC
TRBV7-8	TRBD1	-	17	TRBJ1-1	CASSSGQPQTMNTEAFF	TGTGCCAGCAGCTCGGGACAGCCTCAAACCATGAACACTGAAGCTTTCTTT
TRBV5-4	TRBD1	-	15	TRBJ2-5	CASSLAQGEIETQYF	TGTGCCAGCAGCTTGGCACAGGGGGAAATCGAGACCCAGTACTTC
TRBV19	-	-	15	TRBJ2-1	CASTSPRAGYNEQFF	TGTGCCAGTACCTCTCCCAGGGCTGGGTACAATGAGCAGTTCTTC
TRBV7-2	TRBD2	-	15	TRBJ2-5	CASSLGLAGEETQYF	TGTGCCAGCAGCTTGGGACTAGCGGGAGAAGAGACCCAGTACTTC
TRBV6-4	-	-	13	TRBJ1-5	CASSAESNQPQHF	TGTGCCAGCAGTGCGGAGAGCAATCAGCCCCAGCATTTT
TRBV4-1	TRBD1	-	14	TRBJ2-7	CASSQVGQLYEQYF	TGCGCCAGCAGCCAAGTGGGACAGCTTTACGAGCAGTACTTC
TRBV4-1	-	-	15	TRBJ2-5	CASSQDKGSTETQYF	TGCGCCAGCAGCCAAGATAAAGGTAGCACTGAGACCCAGTACTTC
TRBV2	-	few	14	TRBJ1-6	CASSDGQINSPLHF	TGTGCCAGCAGTGACGGACAGATTAATTCACCCCTCCACTTT
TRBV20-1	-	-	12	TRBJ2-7	CSAGDRYYEQYF	TGCAGTGCTGGTGACAGGTACTACGAGCAGTACTTC
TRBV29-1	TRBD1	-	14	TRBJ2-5	CSVGTGGMEETQYF	TGCAGCGTAGGGACAGGGGGGATGGAGGAGACCCAGTACTTC
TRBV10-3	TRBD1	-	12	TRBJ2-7	CAIGTGLHEQYF	TGTGCCATCGGGACAGGCCTTCACGAGCAGTACTTC
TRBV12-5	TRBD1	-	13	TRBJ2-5	CAAPTGPGETQYF	TGTGCTGCCCCGACAGGGCCGGGAGAGACCCAGTACTTC
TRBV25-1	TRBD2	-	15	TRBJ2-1	CASSEYGGSGYEQFF	TGTGCCAGCAGTGAATACGGCGGGAGTGGTTATGAGCAGTTCTTC
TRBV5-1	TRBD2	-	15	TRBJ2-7	CASSLGDSGIGEQYF	TGCGCCAGCAGCTTGGGAGATAGCGGGATAGGCGAGCAGTACTTC
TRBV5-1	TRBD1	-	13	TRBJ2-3	CASRTGGTDTQYF	TGCGCCAGCAGGACAGGGGGCACAGATACGCAGTATTTT
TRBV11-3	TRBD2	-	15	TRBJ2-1	CASSTGLAAYNEQFF	TGTGCCAGCAGCACCGGACTAGCGGCCTACAATGAGCAGTTCTTC
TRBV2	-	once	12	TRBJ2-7	CASTPTPYEQYF	TGTGCCAGCACCCCGACTCCCTACGAGCAGTACTTC
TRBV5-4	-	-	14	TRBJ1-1	CASSLGAVNTEAFF	TGTGCCAGCAGCTTGGGGGCTGTGAACACTGAAGCTTTCTTT
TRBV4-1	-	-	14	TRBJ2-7	CASSHAQGSYEQYF	TGCGCCAGCAGCCACGCACAGGGTTCCTACGAGCAGTACTTC